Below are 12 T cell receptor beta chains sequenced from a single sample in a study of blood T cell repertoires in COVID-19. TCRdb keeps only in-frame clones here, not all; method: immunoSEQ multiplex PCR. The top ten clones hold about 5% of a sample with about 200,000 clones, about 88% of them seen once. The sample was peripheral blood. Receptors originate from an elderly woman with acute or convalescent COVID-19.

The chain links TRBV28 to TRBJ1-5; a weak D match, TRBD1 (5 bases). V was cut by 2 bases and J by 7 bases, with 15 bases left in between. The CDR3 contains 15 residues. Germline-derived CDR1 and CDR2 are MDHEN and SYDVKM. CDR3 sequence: CASSLRTGGRQPQHF. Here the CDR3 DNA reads TGTGCCAGCAGTTTACGAACGGGGGGGAGGCAGCCCCAGCATTTT.

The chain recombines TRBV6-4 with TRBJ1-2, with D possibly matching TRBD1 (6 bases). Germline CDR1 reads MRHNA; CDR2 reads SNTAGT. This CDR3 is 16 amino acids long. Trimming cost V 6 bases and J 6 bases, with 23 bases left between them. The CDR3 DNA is TGTGCCAGCAGCCACCCCAACAGGGCCGGATGGCATGGCTACACCTTC. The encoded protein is CASSHPNRAGWHGYTF.

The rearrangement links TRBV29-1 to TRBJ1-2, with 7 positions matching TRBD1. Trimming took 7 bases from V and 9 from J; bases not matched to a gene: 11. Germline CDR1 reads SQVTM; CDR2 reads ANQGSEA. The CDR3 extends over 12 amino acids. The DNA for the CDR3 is TGCAGCGGAATGAACAGGGGCTGGAGCTACACCTTC. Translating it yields CSGMNRGWSYTF.

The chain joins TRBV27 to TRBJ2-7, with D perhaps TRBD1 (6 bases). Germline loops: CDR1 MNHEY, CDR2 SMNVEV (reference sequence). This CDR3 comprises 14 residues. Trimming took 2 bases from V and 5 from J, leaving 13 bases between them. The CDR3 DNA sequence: TGTGCCAGCAGTTTAGACAGGATTCGGAACGAGCAGTACTTC. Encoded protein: CASSLDRIRNEQYF.

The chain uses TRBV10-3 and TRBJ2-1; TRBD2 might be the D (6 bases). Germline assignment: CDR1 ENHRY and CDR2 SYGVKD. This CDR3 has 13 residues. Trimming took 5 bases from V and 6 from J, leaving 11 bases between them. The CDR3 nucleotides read TGTGCCATCAGTTCTAGCGCCCCCAATGAGCAGTTCTTC. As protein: CAISSSAPNEQFF.

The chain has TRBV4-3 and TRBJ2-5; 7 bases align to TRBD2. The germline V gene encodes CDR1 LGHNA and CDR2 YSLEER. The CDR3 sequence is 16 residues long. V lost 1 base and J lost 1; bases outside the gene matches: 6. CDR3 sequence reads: CASSQGIGGIQETQYF. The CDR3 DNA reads TGCGCCAGCAGCCAAGGAATCGGGGGGATCCAAGAGACCCAGTACTTC.

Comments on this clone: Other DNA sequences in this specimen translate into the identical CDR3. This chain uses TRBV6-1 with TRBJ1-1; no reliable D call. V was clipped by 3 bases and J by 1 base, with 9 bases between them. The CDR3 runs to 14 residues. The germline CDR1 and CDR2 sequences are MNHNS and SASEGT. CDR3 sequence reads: CASSEPGWNTEAFF. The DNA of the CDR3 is TGTGCCAGCAGTGAGCCAGGCTGGAACACTGAAGCTTTCTTT.

CDR3 DNA sequence: TGCGCCAGCAGCTTGGTGGCGGGGAAGCGCACAGATACGCAGTATTTT. This sequence encodes CASSLVAGKRTDTQYF. V gene TRBV5-1 combines with J gene TRBJ2-3; weak D call: TRBD2 (6 bases). Trimming took off 0 bases at V and 1 base at J, with 12 bases between the two ends. This CDR3 spans 16 amino acids. CDR1 is SGHRS, CDR2 YFSETQ, per germline.

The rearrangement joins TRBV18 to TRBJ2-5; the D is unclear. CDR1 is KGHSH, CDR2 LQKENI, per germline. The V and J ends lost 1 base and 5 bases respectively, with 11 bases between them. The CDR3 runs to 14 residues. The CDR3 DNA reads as TGTGCCAGCTCACCACAAATTGGCTGGGAGACCCAGTACTTC. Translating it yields CASSPQIGWETQYF.

The CDR3 DNA follows: TGTGCCTGGAGTAGGACACCCGGAGCTAACTATGGCTACACCTTC. Amino acid sequence: CAWSRTPGANYGYTF. This chain uses TRBV30 with TRBJ1-2; D may be TRBD1 (5 bases). The CDR3 is made up of 15 amino acids. Per the germline V gene, CDR1 is GTSNPN and CDR2 is SVGIG (reference sequence). The V and J ends lost 2 bases and 0 bases respectively, with 13 bases between them.

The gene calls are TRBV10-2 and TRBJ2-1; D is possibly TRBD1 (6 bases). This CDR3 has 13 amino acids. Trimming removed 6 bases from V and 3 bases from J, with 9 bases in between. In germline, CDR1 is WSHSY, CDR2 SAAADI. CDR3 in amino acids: CASRTGYYNEQFF. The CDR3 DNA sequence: TGCGCCAGCAGGACAGGCTACTACAATGAGCAGTTCTTC.

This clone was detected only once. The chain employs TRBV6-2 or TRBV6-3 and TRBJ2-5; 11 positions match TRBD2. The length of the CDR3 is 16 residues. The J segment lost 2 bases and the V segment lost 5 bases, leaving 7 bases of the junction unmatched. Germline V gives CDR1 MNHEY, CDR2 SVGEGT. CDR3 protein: CASSPRLAGRQETQYF. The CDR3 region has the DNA TGTGCCAGCAGTCCACGACTAGCGGGGAGACAAGAGACCCAGTACTTC.